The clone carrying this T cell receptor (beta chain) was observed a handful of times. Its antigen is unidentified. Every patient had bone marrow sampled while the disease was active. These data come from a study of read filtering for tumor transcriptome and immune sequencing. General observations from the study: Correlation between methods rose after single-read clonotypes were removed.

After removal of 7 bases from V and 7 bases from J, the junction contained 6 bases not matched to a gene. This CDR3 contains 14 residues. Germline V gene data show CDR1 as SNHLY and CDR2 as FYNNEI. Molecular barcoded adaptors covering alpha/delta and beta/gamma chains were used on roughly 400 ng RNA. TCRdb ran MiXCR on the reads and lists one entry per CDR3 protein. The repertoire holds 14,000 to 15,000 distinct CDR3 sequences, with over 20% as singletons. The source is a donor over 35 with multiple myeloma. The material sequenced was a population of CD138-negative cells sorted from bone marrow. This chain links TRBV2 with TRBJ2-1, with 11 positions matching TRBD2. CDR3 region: CASKTSGTVNEQFF. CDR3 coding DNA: TGTGCCAGCAAGACTAGCGGGACGGTAAATGAGCAGTTCTTC.